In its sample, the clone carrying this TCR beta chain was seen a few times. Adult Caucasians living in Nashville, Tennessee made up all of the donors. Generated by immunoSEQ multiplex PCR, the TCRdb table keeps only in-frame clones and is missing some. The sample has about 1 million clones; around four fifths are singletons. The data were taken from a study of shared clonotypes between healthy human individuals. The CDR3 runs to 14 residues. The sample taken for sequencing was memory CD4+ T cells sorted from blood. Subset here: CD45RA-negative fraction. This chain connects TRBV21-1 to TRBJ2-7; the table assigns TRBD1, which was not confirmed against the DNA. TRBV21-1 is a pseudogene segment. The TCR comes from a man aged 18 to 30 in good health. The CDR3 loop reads CASSDLQATYEQYF. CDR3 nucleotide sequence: TGTGCCAGCAGCGATCTACAGGCAACCTACGAGCAGTACTTC.